The clone carrying this T cell receptor beta chain has a count of ten or more. Its cognate antigen is unknown. Trimming removed 3 bases from V and 10 bases from J; junction bases left unmatched: 6. The CDR3 has 14 amino acids. Germline CDR1 is LGHNT and CDR2 is FRNRAP. This specimen belongs to a study of T cells in Graves' hyperthyroidism and ophthalmopathy. About the research overall: Peripheral blood samples were taken at initial diagnosis, prior to any treatment. Overall study findings and caveats: Ophthalmopathy and stable hyperthyroidism were told apart by a 13 V-J model. Most thyroid clonotypes expanded above 0.001 appeared in blood too.

Uncontrolled infection, other autoimmune disease, pregnancy or lactation barred patients from enrollment. Using RNA transcripts as the source, TCR beta CDR3 regions were amplified. First-round RT-PCR with HTBI primers amplified the TCR CDR3 region. Each CDR3 protein gets one entry after TCRdb re-called the multiplex PCR reads with MiXCR. The sample includes around 700,000 distinct CDR3 sequences, around a sixth of them seen just once. What was sequenced was blood. The TCR was taken from a woman aged 50 to 60 with Graves' hyperthyroidism that later progressed to Graves' ophthalmopathy. The chain combines TRBV12-5 with TRBJ1-1; 12 nucleotides match TRBD1. The CDR3 sequence: CASGLPGQGAPAFF. CDR3 coding DNA: TGTGCTAGTGGTTTACCGGGACAGGGGGCTCCAGCTTTCTTT.